These 31 T cell receptor beta chains originate from one sample sequenced in a study of T cell repertoires in cytomegalovirus infection. One entry per CDR3 protein results from TCRdb running MiXCR on the reads. The table includes about 190,000 distinct CDR3 sequences, roughly 9% detected once. Material for sequencing was PBMCs. Receptors were obtained from a human donor in good health (CMV status not recorded). Some clones in this sample may be carry-over from other donors' samples.

The chain combines TRBV4-3 with TRBJ1-2; D gene uncertain. The germline V gene encodes CDR1 LGHNA and CDR2 YSLEER. The ends were cut back, 0 bases at V and 1 base at J, with 12 bases in the middle. This CDR3 contains 16 residues. The CDR3 DNA sequence: TGCGCCAGCAGCCAAGATAGGCAATTACATAACTATGGCTACACCTTC. Encoded protein: CASSQDRQLHNYGYTF.

This rearrangement joins TRBV12-3 or TRBV12-4 to TRBJ2-1, with D uncertain. The V end was cut by 5 bases, the J end by 15 bases, with 17 bases between. The length of the CDR3 is 12 residues. The CDR3 protein is CASSLKPHHRFF. CDR3 nucleotides: TGTGCCAGCAGTCTTAAACCCCACCACCGGTTCTTC.

This clonotype was detected ten times or more. This chain links TRBV27 with TRBJ2-1, with 7 bases that match TRBD2. CDR1 and CDR2 from the germline V gene are MNHEY and SMNVEV (reference sequence). J lost 3 bases, V lost 5 bases, and 10 bases had no gene match. The CDR3 is made up of 16 amino acids. For the CDR3, the DNA is TGTGCCAGCAGTAAACGCGGGAGCGAAAGCTACAATGAGCAGTTCTTC. This codes for CASSKRGSESYNEQFF.

V usage is TRBV19 and J usage is TRBJ2-3; D unclear. There are 13 residues in the CDR3. Germline CDR1 and CDR2: LNHDA and SQIVND (reference sequence). Trimming pared 5 bases from V and 5 bases from J, leaving 11 bases between. The CDR3 here is CASSAAPVDTQYF. Here the CDR3 DNA reads TGTGCCAGTAGTGCCGCCCCGGTAGATACGCAGTATTTT.

The table lists this clonotype with many counts. The rearrangement joins TRBV28 to TRBJ2-3; 8 bases line up with TRBD2. Germline V CDR1 and CDR2: MDHEN, SYDVKM. CDR3 length equals 18 residues. Germline trimming cut 2 bases from V and 2 bases from J; bases unmatched to any gene: 12. Here the CDR3 DNA reads TGTGCCAGCAGTTTAGGTCGGGATAGCGGGACACTCACAGATACGCAGTATTTT. Encoded protein: CASSLGRDSGTLTDTQYF.

This clonotype was detected ten times or more. V gene TRBV27 combines with J gene TRBJ1-1, with a possible D match to TRBD1 (5 bases). Germline CDR1 reads MNHEY; CDR2 reads SMNVEV (reference sequence). V was trimmed by 6 bases and J by 0 bases, leaving 11 bases between them. The CDR3 is made up of 14 amino acids. The CDR3, as DNA: TGTGCCAGCAGGGGGGACGGATTGAACACTGAAGCTTTCTTT. It translates to CASRGDGLNTEAFF.

This chain uses TRBV7-3 with TRBJ1-1, with D possibly matching TRBD1 (5 bases). Germline V gene data show CDR1 as SGHTA and CDR2 as FQGTGA. The CDR3 is made up of 14 amino acids. The ends were cut back, 2 bases at V and 3 bases at J, with 10 bases in the middle. This chain's CDR3 is CASSLQGRDTEAFF. For the CDR3, the DNA is TGTGCCAGCAGCTTACAAGGCAGGGACACTGAAGCTTTCTTT.

The rearrangement links TRBV27 to TRBJ1-1; D not certain. The CDR3 extends over 13 amino acids. Trimming pared 3 bases from V and 10 bases from J, leaving 15 bases between. Germline V gene data show CDR1 as MNHEY and CDR2 as SMNVEV (reference sequence). Here the CDR3 reads CASSLTGSPRAFF. The CDR3 nucleotides read TGTGCCAGCAGTTTGACCGGTTCCCCAAGAGCTTTCTTT.

This sequence joins TRBV28 and TRBJ2-2; D remains ambiguous. The CDR3 spans 12 residues. The germline gives CDR1 MDHEN, CDR2 SYDVKM. With 10 bases removed from V and 6 bases from J, the gap between germline ends came to 12 bases. The CDR3 DNA reads as TGTGCCACGGCCGGTCTTCCCGGGGAGCTGTTTTTT. Encoded protein: CATAGLPGELFF.

The rearrangement links TRBV28 to TRBJ2-2, with D unresolved. V dropped 5 bases and J dropped 2 bases, with 12 bases sitting between them. CDR3 length equals 15 residues. In germline, CDR1 is MDHEN, CDR2 SYDVKM. The CDR3 DNA follows: TGTGCCAGCAGTCCCGCCTTTGGAAACACCGGGGAGCTGTTTTTT. Protein: CASSPAFGNTGELFF.

The table lists this clonotype with many counts. The rearrangement uses TRBV6-2 or TRBV6-3 and TRBJ1-1; the D gene is possibly TRBD1 (5 bases). The CDR3 has 14 residues. Germline loops: CDR1 MNHEY, CDR2 SVGEGT. Between the trimmed V and J ends, which lost 0 bases and 4 bases, there was a span of 9 bases. CDR3 residues: CASSYSPGSTEAFF. The CDR3 DNA is TGTGCCAGCAGTTACTCGCCAGGGAGCACTGAAGCTTTCTTT.

V gene TRBV6-5 combines with J gene TRBJ2-1; the D is unclear. Germline V gives CDR1 MNHEY, CDR2 SVGAGI. There are 12 residues in the CDR3. V was pared by 8 bases and J by 9 bases, with 14 bases between. The CDR3 coding sequence is TGTGCCAGCGCCGTGCGAGGCGGTGAGCAGTTCTTC. Translation: CASAVRGGEQFF.

This clonotype was seen repeatedly, ten times or more. The V call is TRBV15, the J call TRBJ1-6; possibly TRBD1 for D (6 bases). Per germline, CDR1 LNHNV and CDR2 YYDKDF (reference sequence). Between the trimmed V and J ends, which lost 1 base and 9 bases, there was a span of 19 bases. This CDR3 has 17 amino acids. The CDR3, as DNA: TGTGCCACCAGCAGAGGGACAGTTGACGGACCTAGTTCACCCCTCCACTTT. As protein: CATSRGTVDGPSSPLHF.

Regarding this clonotype: Likely a read error: the CDR3 ends without its conserved phenylalanine or tryptophan. As DNA, the CDR3 is TGTGCCAGCAGCTTAATCAGCTCCTACGAGCAGTACCTC. This codes for CASSLISSYEQYL. V is TRBV7-2 and J is TRBJ2-7; D gene ambiguous. CDR1 SGHTA and CDR2 FQGNSA come from the germline V gene. This CDR3 region has 13 residues. The V end lost 2 bases, the J end lost 0 bases, and 5 bases lay between the germline ends.

This clonotype came up many times. This chain uses TRBV7-2 with TRBJ2-5, with 9 bases identical to TRBD1. The CDR3 length is 15 residues. Germline V lookup: CDR1 SGHTA, CDR2 FQGNSA. J lost 6 bases, V lost 5 bases, and 10 bases had no gene match. This CDR3 is CASSVSGTGLQTQYF. CDR3 in DNA: TGTGCCAGCAGCGTCTCCGGGACAGGGTTGCAGACCCAGTACTTC. Based on the CDR3 plus reference TRBV7-2 and TRBJ2-5, the full variable domain is GAGVSQSPSNKVTEKGKDVELRCDPISGHTALYWYRQSLGQGLEFLIYFQGNSAPDKSGLPSDRFSAERTGGSVSTLTIQRTQQEDSAVYLCASSVSGTGLQTQYFGPGTRLLVL.

This chain connects TRBV15 to TRBJ2-5; D ambiguous. Germline loops: CDR1 LNHNV, CDR2 YYDKDF (reference sequence). V was clipped by 0 bases and J by 4 bases, with 9 bases between them. This CDR3 comprises 14 residues. In DNA, the CDR3 is TGTGCCACCAGCAGAGATAAACTTGCAGAGACCCAGTACTTC. Translating it yields CATSRDKLAETQYF.

This clonotype was recorded a few times. This chain links TRBV29-1 with TRBJ2-7; D may be TRBD1 (6 bases). CDR1 and CDR2 (germline): SQVTM, ANQGSEA. CDR3 length: 15 amino acids. V lost 2 bases and J lost 3, with 17 bases in between. The CDR3 DNA sequence: TGCAGCGTTGAACTACTCGGGCAGGGGAACTACGAGCAGTACTTC. It translates to CSVELLGQGNYEQYF.

This clonotype was observed many times. This chain links TRBV7-6 with TRBJ2-1; D unresolved. CDR3 length equals 12 residues. The germline V and J ends were trimmed by 1 base and 8 bases, with 6 bases remaining between them. CDR1 SGHVS and CDR2 FNYEAQ come from the germline V gene. CDR3 protein: CASSLVEDEQFF. CDR3 nucleotide sequence: TGTGCCAGCAGCTTAGTCGAGGATGAGCAGTTCTTC.

This clonotype was seen a few times. The chain has TRBV20-1 and TRBJ2-7; 8 bases map to TRBD2. Germline CDR1 reads DFQATT; CDR2 reads SNEGSKA (reference sequence). This CDR3 region has 15 residues. Trimming removed 0 bases from V and 3 bases from J; junction bases left unmatched: 7. DNA for the CDR3: TGCAGTGCTAGAGATCCCGGGACTAGAAGCTACGAGCAGTACTTC. The encoded protein is CSARDPGTRSYEQYF.

This clonotype showed up many times. This chain joins TRBV7-2 and TRBJ1-6; 7 positions match TRBD1. Per germline, CDR1 SGHTA and CDR2 FQGNSA. V trimming: 7 bases; J trimming: 6 bases; junction bases outside the gene matches: 9. The CDR3 is 15 residues long. For the CDR3, the DNA is TGTGCCAGCAACAGAGACAGGGCACTTAATTCACCCCTCCACTTT. Translation gives CASNRDRALNSPLHF.

This clonotype was recorded at least ten times. CDR3 residues: CASTNPPAGVYEQYF. CDR3 nucleotides: TGTGCCAGCACCAACCCACCAGCGGGAGTCTACGAGCAGTACTTC. This rearrangement joins TRBV6-2 or TRBV6-3 to TRBJ2-7; 8 bases are a match to TRBD2. Trimming took 7 bases from V and 3 from J; bases not matched to a gene: 11. Germline CDR1 is MNHEY and CDR2 is SVGEGT. CDR3 length: 15 amino acids.

Turning to this clonotype: Possible read error: a much larger clone is one base away. This chain links TRBV5-1 with TRBJ1-1; TRBD1 agrees at 9 bases. After removal of 0 bases from V and 3 bases from J, the junction contained 9 bases not matched to a gene. Germline CDR1 reads SGHRS; CDR2 reads YFSETQ. There are 17 residues in the CDR3. CDR3 in amino acids: CASSLVARTGGHTEAFF. The CDR3 region has the DNA TGCGCCAGCAGCTTGGTCGCCCGCACAGGGGGCCACACTGAAGCTTTCTTT.

This clonotype has a count of ten or more. The chain is built from TRBV7-2 and TRBJ1-2, with TRBD1 as a possible D gene (6 bases). The CDR3 consists of 17 residues. Trimming left V 1 base short and J 2 bases short, with 17 bases between. CDR1 and CDR2 from the germline V gene are SGHTA and FQGNSA. The CDR3 region has the DNA TGTGCCAGCAGCTTAGGTGGGCACAGGGTTGACAACTATGGCTACACCTTC. Translation: CASSLGGHRVDNYGYTF.

At least ten counts were recorded for this clonotype. The rearrangement links TRBV7-2 to TRBJ1-6; 11 positions agree with TRBD1. V shed 5 bases, J shed 10 bases, and the junction held 4 bases outside the gene matches. There are 14 residues in the CDR3. Germline V gives CDR1 SGHTA, CDR2 FQGNSA. The CDR3 nucleotides read TGTGCCAGCAGCCCCCGGGACAGGGGGTCACCCCTCCACTTT. It is translated as CASSPRDRGSPLHF. Combining the CDR3 with reference TRBV7-2 and TRBJ1-6 gives the whole variable domain GAGVSQSPSNKVTEKGKDVELRCDPISGHTALYWYRQSLGQGLEFLIYFQGNSAPDKSGLPSDRFSAERTGGSVSTLTIQRTQQEDSAVYLCASSPRDRGSPLHFGNGTRLTVT.

Notes on this clonotype: One end of the junction varies from germline; a read error may be responsible. V gene TRBV7-6 combines with J gene TRBJ1-2; D might be TRBD1 (5 bases). Germline V gene lookup returns CDR1 SGHVS and CDR2 FNYEAQ. The CDR3 is 13 residues long. CDR3 DNA: TGTGCCAGCAGCCCGGACAAAAACTATGCCTACACCTTC. This codes for CASSPDKNYAYTF.

The V call is TRBV4-2, the J call TRBJ1-2; a weak D match, TRBD1 (5 bases). CDR1 is LGHNA, CDR2 YNFKEQ, per germline. Trimming cost V 0 bases and J 7 bases, with 12 bases left between them. The CDR3 covers 14 residues. The CDR3 region is CASSQDWDSGGYTF. The CDR3 DNA reads as TGTGCCAGCAGCCAAGATTGGGACTCGGGTGGCTACACCTTC.

As to this clonotype: A much larger clone lies a single base off, so this may be a read error. The chain recombines TRBV28 with TRBJ1-1; D possibly corresponds to TRBD1 (5 bases). CDR1 MDHEN and CDR2 SYDVKM come from the germline V gene. This CDR3 region has 14 residues. This CDR3 reads CAISIIGQNTEAFF. CDR3 nucleotides: TGTGCCATCAGTATCATCGGACAGAACACTGAAGCTTTCTTT.

This clonotype came up a few times. The V and J genes are TRBV20-1 and TRBJ2-7; D tentatively reads TRBD1 or TRBD2 (5 bases each). Germline loops: CDR1 DFQATT, CDR2 SNEGSKA (reference sequence). The ends were cut back, 4 bases at V and 0 bases at J, with 7 bases in the middle. The CDR3 covers 12 residues. For the CDR3, the DNA is TGCAGTGCTAAGAGGGGCTCCTACGAGCAGTACTTC. Its protein product is CSAKRGSYEQYF.

This clonotype has more than one count but fewer than ten. The chain joins TRBV5-4 to TRBJ2-1; 8 nucleotides match TRBD2. Per the germline V gene, CDR1 is SGHNT and CDR2 is YYREEE (reference sequence). The CDR3 runs to 15 residues. V dropped 4 bases and J dropped 6; count of bases not matched to a gene: 9. The CDR3 region is CASSLKRERGNEQFF. DNA of the CDR3: TGTGCCAGCAGCCTGAAGCGGGAGCGTGGCAATGAGCAGTTCTTC.

There are many counts of this clonotype. V usage is TRBV29-1 and J usage is TRBJ2-7, with D perhaps matching TRBD1 (6 bases). The germline CDR1 and CDR2 sequences are SQVTM and ANQGSEA. This CDR3 region has 12 residues. V lost 6 bases to trimming and J lost 3 bases, with 12 bases between them. The CDR3 protein is CSVGDNDYEQYF. As DNA, the CDR3 is TGCAGCGTCGGGGACAATGACTACGAGCAGTACTTC.

V usage is TRBV11-2 and J usage is TRBJ1-2, with D tentatively TRBD1 (5 bases). This CDR3 has 15 amino acids. Trimming shortened V by 4 bases and J by 3 bases, and 15 bases separated the two germline ends. Germline CDR1 reads SGHAT; CDR2 reads FQNNGV. The CDR3 DNA follows: TGTGCCAGCAGCTACATCTCCGGACAAGACTATGGCTACACCTTC. Its translation is CASSYISGQDYGYTF.